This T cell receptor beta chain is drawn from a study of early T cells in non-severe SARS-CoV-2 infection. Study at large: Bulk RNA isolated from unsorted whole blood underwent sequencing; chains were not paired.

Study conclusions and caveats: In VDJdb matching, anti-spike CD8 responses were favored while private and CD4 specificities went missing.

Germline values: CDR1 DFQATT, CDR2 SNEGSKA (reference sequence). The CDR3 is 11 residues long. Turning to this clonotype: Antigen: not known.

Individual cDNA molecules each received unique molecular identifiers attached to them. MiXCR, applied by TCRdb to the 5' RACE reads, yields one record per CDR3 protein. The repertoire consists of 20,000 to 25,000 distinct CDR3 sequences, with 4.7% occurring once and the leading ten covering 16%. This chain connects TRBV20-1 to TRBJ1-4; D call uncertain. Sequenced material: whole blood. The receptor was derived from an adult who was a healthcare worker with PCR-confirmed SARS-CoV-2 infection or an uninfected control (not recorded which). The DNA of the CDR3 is TGCGGAGTGAATTGGAATGAAAAACTGTTTTTT. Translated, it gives CGVNWNEKLFF.